This TCR beta chain was documented in a study of control samples from healthy donors and cancer patients. Clones were read by immunoSEQ multiplex PCR, and TCRdb kept only the in-frame ones, dropping some. The table has 150,000 or so clones, 90% to 95% seen once. Germline-derived CDR1 and CDR2 are SGHVS and FNYEAQ. Trimming at V came to 1 base and at J to 4 bases, leaving 6 bases not matched to a gene. CDR3 size: 15 residues. This TCR was sampled from a man aged 55 to 70 with colorectal cancer. The J gene is TRBJ2-7, the V gene TRBV7-6, with TRBD1 matching over 8 bases. The sample taken for sequencing was PBMCs. The CDR3 protein is CASSLDEGQVYEQYF. As DNA, the CDR3 is TGTGCCAGCAGCTTAGACGAGGGACAGGTGTACGAGCAGTACTTC.